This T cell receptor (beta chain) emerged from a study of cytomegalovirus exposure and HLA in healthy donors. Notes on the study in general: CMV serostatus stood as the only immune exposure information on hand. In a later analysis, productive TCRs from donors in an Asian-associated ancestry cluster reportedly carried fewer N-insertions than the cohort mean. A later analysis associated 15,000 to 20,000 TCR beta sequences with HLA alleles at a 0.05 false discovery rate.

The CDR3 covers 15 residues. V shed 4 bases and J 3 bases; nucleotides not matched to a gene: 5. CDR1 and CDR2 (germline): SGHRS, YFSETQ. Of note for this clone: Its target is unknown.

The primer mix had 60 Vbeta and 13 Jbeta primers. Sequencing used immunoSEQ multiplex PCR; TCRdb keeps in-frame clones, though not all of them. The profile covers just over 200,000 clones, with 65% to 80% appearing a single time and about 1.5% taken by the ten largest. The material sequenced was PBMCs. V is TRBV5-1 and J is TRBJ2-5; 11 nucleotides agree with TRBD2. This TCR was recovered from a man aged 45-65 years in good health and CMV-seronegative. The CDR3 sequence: CASSRLAGPEETQYF. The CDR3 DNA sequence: TGCGCCAGCAGCCGACTAGCGGGGCCTGAAGAGACCCAGTACTTC.